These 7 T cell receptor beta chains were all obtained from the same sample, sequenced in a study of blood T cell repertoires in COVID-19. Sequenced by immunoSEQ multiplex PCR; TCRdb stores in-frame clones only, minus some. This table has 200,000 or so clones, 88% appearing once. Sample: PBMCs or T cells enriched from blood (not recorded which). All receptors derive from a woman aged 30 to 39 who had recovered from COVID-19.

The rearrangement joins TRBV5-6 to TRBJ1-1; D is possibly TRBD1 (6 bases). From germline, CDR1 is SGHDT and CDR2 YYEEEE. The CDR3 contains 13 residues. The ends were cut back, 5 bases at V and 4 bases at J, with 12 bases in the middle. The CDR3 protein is CASSPDRVTEAFF. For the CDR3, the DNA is TGTGCCAGCAGTCCGGACAGAGTCACTGAAGCTTTCTTT.

The CDR3 DNA is TGTGCCAGCAGCCAGCGGGGGGGCCTGGAGACCCAGTACTTC. As protein: CASSQRGGLETQYF. The V call is TRBV7-9, the J call TRBJ2-5; 10 positions match TRBD2. The V gene's germline CDR1 is SEHNR and CDR2 FQNEAQ (reference sequence). The CDR3 runs to 14 residues. Germline trimming cut 5 bases from V and 5 bases from J; bases unmatched to any gene: 5.

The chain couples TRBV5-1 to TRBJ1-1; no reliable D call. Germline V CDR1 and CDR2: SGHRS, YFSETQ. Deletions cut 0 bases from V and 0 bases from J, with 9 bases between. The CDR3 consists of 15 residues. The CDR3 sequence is CASSLDFILNTEAFF. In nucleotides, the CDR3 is TGCGCCAGCAGCTTGGATTTTATTCTGAACACTGAAGCTTTCTTT.

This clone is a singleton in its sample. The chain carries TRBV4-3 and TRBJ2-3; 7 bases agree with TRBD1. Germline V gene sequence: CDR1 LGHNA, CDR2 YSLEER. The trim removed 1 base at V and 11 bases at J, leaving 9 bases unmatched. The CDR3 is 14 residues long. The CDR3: CASSQAFPGQLQYF. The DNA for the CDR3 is TGCGCCAGCAGCCAAGCATTTCCGGGACAGTTGCAGTATTTT.

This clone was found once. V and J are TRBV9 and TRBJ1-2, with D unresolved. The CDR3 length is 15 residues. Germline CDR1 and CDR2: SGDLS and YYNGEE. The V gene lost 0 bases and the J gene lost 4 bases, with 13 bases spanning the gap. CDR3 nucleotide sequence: TGTGCCAGCAGCGTAGAGGGCGGGATGGCCTATGGCTACACCTTC. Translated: CASSVEGGMAYGYTF. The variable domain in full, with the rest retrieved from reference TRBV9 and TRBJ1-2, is DSGVTQTPKHLITATGQRVTLRCSPRSGDLSVYWYQQSLDQGLQFLIQYYNGEERAKGNILERFSAQQFPDLHSELNLSSLELGDSALYFCASSVEGGMAYGYTFGSGTRLTVV.

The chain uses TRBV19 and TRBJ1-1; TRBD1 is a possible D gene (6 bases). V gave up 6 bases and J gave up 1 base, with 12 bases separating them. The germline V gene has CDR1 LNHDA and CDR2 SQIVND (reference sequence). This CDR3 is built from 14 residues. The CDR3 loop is CASSRFRGNTEAFF. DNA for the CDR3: TGTGCCAGTAGCCGATTCAGGGGGAACACTGAAGCTTTCTTT.

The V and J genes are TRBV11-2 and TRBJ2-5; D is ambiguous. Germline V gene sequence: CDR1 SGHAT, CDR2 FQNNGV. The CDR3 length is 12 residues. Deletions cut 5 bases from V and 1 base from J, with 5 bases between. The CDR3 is CASSLLQETQYF. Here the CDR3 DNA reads TGTGCCAGCAGCCTACTCCAAGAGACCCAGTACTTC.